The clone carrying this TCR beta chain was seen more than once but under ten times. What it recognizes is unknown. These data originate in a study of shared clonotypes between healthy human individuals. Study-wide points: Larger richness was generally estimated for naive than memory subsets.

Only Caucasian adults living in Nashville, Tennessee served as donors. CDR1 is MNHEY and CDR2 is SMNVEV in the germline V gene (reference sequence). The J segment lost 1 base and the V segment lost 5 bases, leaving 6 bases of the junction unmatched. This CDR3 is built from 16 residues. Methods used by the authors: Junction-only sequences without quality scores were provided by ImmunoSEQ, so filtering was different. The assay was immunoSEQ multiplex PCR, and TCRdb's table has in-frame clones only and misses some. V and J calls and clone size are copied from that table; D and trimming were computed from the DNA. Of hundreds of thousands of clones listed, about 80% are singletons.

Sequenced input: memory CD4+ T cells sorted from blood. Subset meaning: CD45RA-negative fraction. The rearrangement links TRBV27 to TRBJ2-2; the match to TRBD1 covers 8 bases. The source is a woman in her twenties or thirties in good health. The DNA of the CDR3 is TGTGCCAGCAGTGCCGACAGGGGATGGAACACCGGGGAGCTGTTTTTT. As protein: CASSADRGWNTGELFF.